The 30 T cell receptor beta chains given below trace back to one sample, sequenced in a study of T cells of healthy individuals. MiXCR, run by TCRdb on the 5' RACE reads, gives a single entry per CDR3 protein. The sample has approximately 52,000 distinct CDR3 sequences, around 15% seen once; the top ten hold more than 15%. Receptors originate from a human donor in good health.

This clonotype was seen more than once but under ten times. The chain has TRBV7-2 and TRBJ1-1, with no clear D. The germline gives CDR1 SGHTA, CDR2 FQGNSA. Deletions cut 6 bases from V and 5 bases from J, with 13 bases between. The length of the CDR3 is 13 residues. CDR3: CASRERVRTEAFF. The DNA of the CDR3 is TGTGCCAGCAGGGAAAGGGTTCGTACTGAAGCTTTCTTT.

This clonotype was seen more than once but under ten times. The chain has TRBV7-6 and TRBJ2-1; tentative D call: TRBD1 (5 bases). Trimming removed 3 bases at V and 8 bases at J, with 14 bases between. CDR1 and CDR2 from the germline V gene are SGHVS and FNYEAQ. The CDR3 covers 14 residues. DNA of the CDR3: TGTGCCAGCAGCTTCGAGTTAGGGGTCTATGAGCAGTTCTTC. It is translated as CASSFELGVYEQFF. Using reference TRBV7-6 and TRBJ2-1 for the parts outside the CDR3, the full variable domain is GAGVSQSPRYKVTKRGQDVALRCDPISGHVSLYWYRQALGQGPEFLTYFNYEAQQDKSGLPNDRFSAERPEGSISTLTIQRTEQRDSAMYRCASSFELGVYEQFFGPGTRLTVL.

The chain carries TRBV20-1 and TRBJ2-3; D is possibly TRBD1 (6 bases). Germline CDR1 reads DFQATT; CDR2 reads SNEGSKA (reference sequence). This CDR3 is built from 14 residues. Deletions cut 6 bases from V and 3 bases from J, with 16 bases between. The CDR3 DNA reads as TGCAGTGCCCCCTCATGGGGGACAACAGATACGCAGTATTTT. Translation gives CSAPSWGTTDTQYF.

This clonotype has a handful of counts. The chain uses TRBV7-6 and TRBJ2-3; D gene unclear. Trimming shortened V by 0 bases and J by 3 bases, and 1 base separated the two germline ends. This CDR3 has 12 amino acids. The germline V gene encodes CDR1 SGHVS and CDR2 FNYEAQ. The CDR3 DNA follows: TGTGCCAGCAGCTTAGCTACAGATACGCAGTATTTT. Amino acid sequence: CASSLATDTQYF.

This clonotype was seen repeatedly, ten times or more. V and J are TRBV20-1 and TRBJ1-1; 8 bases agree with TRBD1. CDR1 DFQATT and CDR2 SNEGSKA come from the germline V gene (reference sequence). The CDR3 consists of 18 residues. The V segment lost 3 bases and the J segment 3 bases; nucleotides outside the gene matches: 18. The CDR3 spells CSARRNQGAPVVYTEAFF. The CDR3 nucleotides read TGCAGTGCTAGGCGGAATCAGGGGGCGCCCGTTGTGTACACTGAAGCTTTCTTT.

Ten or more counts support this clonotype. The CDR3 loop reads CASKVAGQETQYF. DNA for the CDR3: TGTGCCAGCAAGGTAGCGGGACAAGAGACCCAGTACTTC. The genes are TRBV6-1 and TRBJ2-5; 8 nucleotides match TRBD2. CDR3 length: 13 amino acids. The germline V gene has CDR1 MNHNS and CDR2 SASEGT. J gave up 2 bases and V 7 bases, and 3 bases lay outside the gene matches.

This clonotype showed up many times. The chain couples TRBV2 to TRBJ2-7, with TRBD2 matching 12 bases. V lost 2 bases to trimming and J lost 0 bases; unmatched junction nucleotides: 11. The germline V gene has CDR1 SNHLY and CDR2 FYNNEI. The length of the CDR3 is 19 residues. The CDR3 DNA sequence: TGTGCCAGCAGTGAATTAGGGGCTAGCGGGGGGGCAAGCTCCTACGAGCAGTACTTC. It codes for CASSELGASGGASSYEQYF.

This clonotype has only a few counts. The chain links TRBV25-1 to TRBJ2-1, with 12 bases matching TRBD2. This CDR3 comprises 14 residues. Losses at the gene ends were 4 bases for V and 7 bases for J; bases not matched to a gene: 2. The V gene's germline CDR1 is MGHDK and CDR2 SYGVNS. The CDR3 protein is CASSGTSGINEQFF. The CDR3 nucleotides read TGTGCCAGCAGTGGGACTAGCGGGATTAATGAGCAGTTCTTC.

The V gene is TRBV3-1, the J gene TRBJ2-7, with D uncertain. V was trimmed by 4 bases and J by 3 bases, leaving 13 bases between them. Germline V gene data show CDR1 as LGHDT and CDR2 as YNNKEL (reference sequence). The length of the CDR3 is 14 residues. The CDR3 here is CASSPPRAVYEQYF. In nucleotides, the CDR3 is TGTGCCAGCAGCCCCCCCCGAGCAGTCTACGAGCAGTACTTC.

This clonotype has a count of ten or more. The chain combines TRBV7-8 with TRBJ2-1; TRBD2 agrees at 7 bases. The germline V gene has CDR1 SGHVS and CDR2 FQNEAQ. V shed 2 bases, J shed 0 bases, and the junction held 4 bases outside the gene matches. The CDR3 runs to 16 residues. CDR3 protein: CASSLRRGSSYNEQFF. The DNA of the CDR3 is TGTGCCAGCAGCTTACGGCGGGGGAGCTCCTACAATGAGCAGTTCTTC.

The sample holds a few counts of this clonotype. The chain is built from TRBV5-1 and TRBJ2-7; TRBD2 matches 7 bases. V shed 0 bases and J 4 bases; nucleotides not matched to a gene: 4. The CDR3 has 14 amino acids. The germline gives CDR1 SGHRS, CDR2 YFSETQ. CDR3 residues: CASSLEGGVYEQYF. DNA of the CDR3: TGCGCCAGCAGCTTGGAGGGAGGGGTATACGAGCAGTACTTC. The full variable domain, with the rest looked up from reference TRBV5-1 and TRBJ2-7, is KAGVTQTPRYLIKTRGQQVTLSCSPISGHRSVSWYQQTPGQGLQFLFEYFSETQRNKGNFPGRFSGRQFSNSRSEMNVSTLELGDSALYLCASSLEGGVYEQYFGPGTRLTVT.

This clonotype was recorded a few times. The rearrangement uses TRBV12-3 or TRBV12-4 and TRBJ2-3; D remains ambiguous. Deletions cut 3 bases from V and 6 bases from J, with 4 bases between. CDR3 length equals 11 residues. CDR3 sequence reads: CASSFRDTQYF. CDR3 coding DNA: TGTGCCAGCAGTTTCAGGGATACGCAGTATTTT.

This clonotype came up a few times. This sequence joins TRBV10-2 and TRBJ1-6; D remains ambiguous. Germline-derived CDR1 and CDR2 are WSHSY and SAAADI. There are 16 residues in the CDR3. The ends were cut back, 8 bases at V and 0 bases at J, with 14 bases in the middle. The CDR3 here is CASHGRGSSYNSPLHF. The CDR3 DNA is TGCGCCAGCCATGGACGGGGAAGCTCCTATAATTCACCCCTCCACTTT.

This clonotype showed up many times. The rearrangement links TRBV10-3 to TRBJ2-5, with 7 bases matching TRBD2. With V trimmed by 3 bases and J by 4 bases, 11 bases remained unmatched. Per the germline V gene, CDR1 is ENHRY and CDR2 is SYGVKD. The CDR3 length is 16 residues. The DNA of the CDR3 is TGTGCCATCAGTGATTCGAATCGACTAGCTGGAGAGACCCAGTACTTC. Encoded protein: CAISDSNRLAGETQYF.

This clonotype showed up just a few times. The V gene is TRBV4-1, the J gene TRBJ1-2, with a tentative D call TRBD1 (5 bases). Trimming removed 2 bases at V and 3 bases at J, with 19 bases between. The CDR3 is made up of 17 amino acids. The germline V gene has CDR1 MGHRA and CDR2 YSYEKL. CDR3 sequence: CASSQSLYVWGDYGYTF. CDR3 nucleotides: TGCGCCAGCAGCCAAAGTTTATATGTTTGGGGGGACTATGGCTACACCTTC.

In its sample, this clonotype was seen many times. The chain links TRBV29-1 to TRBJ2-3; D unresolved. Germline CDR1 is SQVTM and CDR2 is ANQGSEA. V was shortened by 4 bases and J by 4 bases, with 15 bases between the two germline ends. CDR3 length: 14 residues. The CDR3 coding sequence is TGCAGCGTTGCTTCGGACGAAGGAGCAGATACGCAGTATTTT. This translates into CSVASDEGADTQYF.

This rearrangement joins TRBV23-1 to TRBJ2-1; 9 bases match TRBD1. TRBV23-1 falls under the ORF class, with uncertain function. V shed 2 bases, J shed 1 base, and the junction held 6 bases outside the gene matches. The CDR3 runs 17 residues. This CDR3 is CASSQPPGTGSYNEQFF. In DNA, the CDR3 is TGCGCCAGCAGTCAACCGCCCGGGACAGGGTCCTACAATGAGCAGTTCTTC.

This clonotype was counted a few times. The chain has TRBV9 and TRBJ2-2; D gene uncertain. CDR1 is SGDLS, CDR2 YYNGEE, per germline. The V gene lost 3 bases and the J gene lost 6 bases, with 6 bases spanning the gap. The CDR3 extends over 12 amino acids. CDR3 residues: CASSETPGELFF. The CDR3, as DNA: TGTGCCAGCAGCGAGACCCCCGGGGAGCTGTTTTTT.

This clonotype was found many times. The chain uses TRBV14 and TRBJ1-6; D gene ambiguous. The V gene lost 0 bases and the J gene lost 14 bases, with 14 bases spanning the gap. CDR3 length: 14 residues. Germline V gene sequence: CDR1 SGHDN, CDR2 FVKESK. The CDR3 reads CASSQELGVTSLHF. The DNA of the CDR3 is TGTGCCAGCAGCCAAGAGCTAGGTGTGACCTCCCTCCACTTT.

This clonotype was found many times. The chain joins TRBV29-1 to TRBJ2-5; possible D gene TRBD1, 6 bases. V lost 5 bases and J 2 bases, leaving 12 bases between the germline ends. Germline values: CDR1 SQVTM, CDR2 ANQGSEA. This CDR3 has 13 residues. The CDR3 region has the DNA TGCAGCGTTAGGGACAACCCACAAGAGACCCAGTACTTC. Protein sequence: CSVRDNPQETQYF.

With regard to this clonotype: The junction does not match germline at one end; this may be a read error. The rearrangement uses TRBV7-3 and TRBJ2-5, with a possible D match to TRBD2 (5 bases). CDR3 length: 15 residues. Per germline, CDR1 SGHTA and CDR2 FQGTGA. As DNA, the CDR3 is TGTGCCAACAGCTTCACGGGGTCAATCCAAGAGACCCAGTACTTC. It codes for CANSFTGSIQETQYF.

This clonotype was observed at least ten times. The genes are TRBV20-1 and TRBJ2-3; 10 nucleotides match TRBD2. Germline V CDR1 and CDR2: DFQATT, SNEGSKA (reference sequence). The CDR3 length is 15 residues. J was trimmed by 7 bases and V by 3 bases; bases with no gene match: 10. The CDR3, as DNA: TGCAGTGCTAGTAGTCTAGCGGGAGTAGGTAATACGCAGTATTTT. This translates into CSASSLAGVGNTQYF.

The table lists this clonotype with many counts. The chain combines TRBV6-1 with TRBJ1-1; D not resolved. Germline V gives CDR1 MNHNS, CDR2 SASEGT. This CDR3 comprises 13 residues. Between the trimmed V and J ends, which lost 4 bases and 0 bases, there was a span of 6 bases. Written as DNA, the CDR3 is TGTGCCAGCAGTGTCGAGCTGAACACTGAAGCTTTCTTT. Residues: CASSVELNTEAFF.

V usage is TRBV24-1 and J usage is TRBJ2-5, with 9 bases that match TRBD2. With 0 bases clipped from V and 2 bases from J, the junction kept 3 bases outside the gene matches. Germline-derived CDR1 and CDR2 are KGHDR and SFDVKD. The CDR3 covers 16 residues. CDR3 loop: CATSDLASGAQETQYF. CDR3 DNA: TGTGCCACCAGTGATTTGGCTAGCGGGGCGCAAGAGACCCAGTACTTC.

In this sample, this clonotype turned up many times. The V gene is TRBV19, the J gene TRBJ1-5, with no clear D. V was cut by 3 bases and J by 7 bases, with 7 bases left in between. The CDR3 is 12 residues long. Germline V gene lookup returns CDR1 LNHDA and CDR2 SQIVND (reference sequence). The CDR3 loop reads CASSIRDQPQHF. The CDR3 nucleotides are TGTGCCAGTAGTATCCGAGACCAGCCCCAGCATTTT. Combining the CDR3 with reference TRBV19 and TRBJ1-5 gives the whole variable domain DGGITQSPKYLFRKEGQNVTLSCEQNLNHDAMYWYRQDPGQGLRLIYYSQIVNDFQKGDIAEGYSVSREKKESFPLTVTSAQKNPTAFYLCASSIRDQPQHFGDGTRLSIL.

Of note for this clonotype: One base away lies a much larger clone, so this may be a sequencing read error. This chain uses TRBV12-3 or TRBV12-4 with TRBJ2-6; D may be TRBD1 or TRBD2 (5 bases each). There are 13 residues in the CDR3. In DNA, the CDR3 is TGTGCCAGCTTCCGGGCCGGGGCCAACGTCATGACTTTC. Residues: CASFRAGANVMTF.

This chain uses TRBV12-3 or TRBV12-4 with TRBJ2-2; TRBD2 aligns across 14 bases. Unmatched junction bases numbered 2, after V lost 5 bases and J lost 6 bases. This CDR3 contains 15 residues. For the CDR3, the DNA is TGTGCCAGCAGTATGACTAGCGGGGGGGCCGGGGAGCTGTTTTTT. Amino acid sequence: CASSMTSGGAGELFF.

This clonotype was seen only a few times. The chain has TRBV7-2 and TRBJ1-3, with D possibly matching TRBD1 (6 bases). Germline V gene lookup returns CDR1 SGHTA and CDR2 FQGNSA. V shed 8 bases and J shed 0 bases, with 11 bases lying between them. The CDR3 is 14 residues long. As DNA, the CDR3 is TGTGCCAGCCGGGACACCGGCTCTGGAAACACCATATATTTT. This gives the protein CASRDTGSGNTIYF.

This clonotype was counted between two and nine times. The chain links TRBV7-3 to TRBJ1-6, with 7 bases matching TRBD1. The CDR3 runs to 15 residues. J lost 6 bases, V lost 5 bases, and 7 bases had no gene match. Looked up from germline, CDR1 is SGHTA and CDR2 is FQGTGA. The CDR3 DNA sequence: TGTGCCAGCAGCCCCCGAGACAGGGTTAATTCACCCCTCCACTTT. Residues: CASSPRDRVNSPLHF.

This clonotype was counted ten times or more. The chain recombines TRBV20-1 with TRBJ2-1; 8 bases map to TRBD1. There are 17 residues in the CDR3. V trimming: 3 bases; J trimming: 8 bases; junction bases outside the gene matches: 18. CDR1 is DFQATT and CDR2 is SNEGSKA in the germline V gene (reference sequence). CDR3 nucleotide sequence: TGCAGTGCTAGGAAGGATTTAAGGACAGGGTGGCGGGATGAGCAGTTCTTC. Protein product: CSARKDLRTGWRDEQFF.